This T cell receptor (beta chain) was recorded in a study of T cell responses to AZD1222 COVID-19 vaccine. Clones were sequenced by immunoSEQ multiplex PCR, and TCRdb holds only the in-frame ones, with some missing. Of 75,000 to 95,000 clones listed, around 83% are singletons. This clone was seen only once. This TCR was sampled from an adult in good health. Sequenced material: peripheral blood, taken on day 0 of AZD1222 vaccination.

The CDR3 protein is CASSRNRDSNQPQHF. CDR3 DNA: TGCGCCAGCAGCCGCAACAGGGATAGCAATCAGCCCCAGCATTTT. This rearrangement joins TRBV4-3 to TRBJ1-5; perhaps TRBD1 as D (6 bases). This CDR3 is built from 15 residues. Germline-derived CDR1 and CDR2 are LGHNA and YSLEER. Trimming left V 4 bases short and J 0 bases short, with 10 bases between.